This record covers a single T cell receptor beta chain. Its antigen remains unknown. The record originates from a study of cytomegalovirus exposure and HLA in healthy donors. General study results and limits: Using the classifier, cytomegalovirus status was reportedly diagnosed with high specificity and sensitivity.

V shed 0 bases and J shed 4 bases, with 18 bases lying between them. The CDR3 contains 17 residues. Germline loops: CDR1 LGHNA, CDR2 YSLEER. Assay: immunoSEQ multiplex PCR; the TCRdb copy retains only in-frame clones and omits some. The data contain some 120,000 clones, about 85% of them seen just once; the ten biggest clones take up 2% to 2.5%. The TCR was taken from a woman aged 30 to 39 in good health and CMV-seronegative. The rearrangement links TRBV4-3 to TRBJ2-5; a possible D gene is TRBD2 (5 bases). Sequenced: PBMCs. Here the CDR3 reads CASSQDPRAFGSETQYF. DNA for the CDR3: TGCGCCAGCAGCCAAGATCCGAGGGCGTTCGGGTCAGAGACCCAGTACTTC.